The 32 T cell receptor beta chains below come from one sample, sequenced in a study of shared clonotypes between healthy human individuals. This table comes from immunoSEQ multiplex PCR, and its TCRdb copy is limited to in-frame clones, with some not included. Among hundreds of thousands of clones listed, around 78% were seen once. Specimen: PBMCs. The receptors originated from a woman in her thirties or forties in good health. Some clones in this sample may be carry-over from other donors' samples.

The gene calls are TRBV2 and TRBJ1-5; the D is unclear. Germline CDR1 is SNHLY and CDR2 is FYNNEI. Trimming left V 7 bases short and J 8 bases short, with 12 bases between. The CDR3 extends over 12 amino acids. The CDR3 spells CASTLGPEPQHF. Written as DNA, the CDR3 is TGTGCCAGCACTTTGGGCCCGGAGCCCCAGCATTTT.

The chain couples TRBV4-2 to TRBJ1-1, with 8 bases matching TRBD1. V shed 0 bases and J 4 bases; nucleotides not matched to a gene: 4. This CDR3 spans 15 amino acids. The germline V gene has CDR1 LGHNA and CDR2 YNFKEQ. The CDR3 region is CASSQDETGGTEAFF. DNA for the CDR3: TGTGCCAGCAGCCAAGATGAAACAGGGGGCACTGAAGCTTTCTTT.

This rearrangement joins TRBV4-2 to TRBJ1-2; tentative D call: TRBD1 (5 bases). V was trimmed by 2 bases and J by 6 bases, leaving 13 bases between them. The CDR3 sequence is 14 residues long. Germline CDR1 reads LGHNA; CDR2 reads YNFKEQ. CDR3 in DNA: TGTGCCAGCAGCCAATCTGGAGACAGTCATGGCTACACCTTC. This codes for CASSQSGDSHGYTF.

The V call is TRBV7-3, the J call TRBJ2-1, with 7 bases identical to TRBD2. The CDR3 spans 16 residues. Trimming cost V 4 bases and J 3 bases; bases outside gene matches: 9. CDR1 and CDR2 (germline): SGHTA, FQGTGA. The CDR3 here is CASSSSGEGNYNEQFF. The CDR3 DNA follows: TGTGCCAGCAGCTCTTCTGGGGAGGGAAACTACAATGAGCAGTTCTTC.

This clone showed up many times. V usage is TRBV21-1 and J usage is TRBJ1-2; TRBD1 is the table's D call and was not checked against the DNA. TRBV21-1 is assigned pseudogene status. The CDR3 spans 13 residues. CDR3 sequence (DNA): TGTGCCAGCAGCAAGTCGGACAGTGGCGGCTACACCTTC. Its protein product is CASSKSDSGGYTF.

On this clone itself: Germline is not matched at one junction end, which may reflect a read error. The sample holds other DNA sequences that translate to the same CDR3. The genes are TRBV7-6 and TRBJ1-6; D is unresolved. Germline CDR1 SGHVS, CDR2 FNYEAQ. The CDR3 totals 14 residues. Here the CDR3 DNA reads TGTGCCAGTAGCTTAGCGCTAAGGAAGTCACCCCTCCACTTT. Amino acids: CASSLALRKSPLHF. Filled out from reference TRBV7-6 and TRBJ1-6, the complete variable domain reads GAGVSQSPRYKVTKRGQDVALRCDPISGHVSLYWYRQALGQGPEFLTYFNYEAQQDKSGLPNDRFSAERPEGSISTLTIQRTEQRDSAMYRCASSLALRKSPLHFGNGTRLTVT.

The CDR3 sequence is CASSKRAVARNTIYF. The CDR3 nucleotides read TGTGCCAGCAGCAAGCGGGCAGTAGCGAGAAACACCATATATTTT. The V and J genes are TRBV11-2 and TRBJ1-3; D is undetermined. The ends were cut back, 5 bases at V and 5 bases at J, with 16 bases in the middle. Looked up from germline, CDR1 is SGHAT and CDR2 is FQNNGV. This CDR3 region has 15 residues.

This clone occurred a few times. A far larger clone is only one base removed, so a read error is likely. The chain combines TRBV28 with TRBJ1-1; the D is unclear. Trimming left V 6 bases short and J 2 bases short, with 4 bases between. This CDR3 has 11 residues. Germline V gives CDR1 MDHEN, CDR2 SYDVKM. The CDR3, as DNA: TGTGCCAGCAGGGACAACACTGAAGCTTTCTTT. The encoded protein is CASRDNTEAFF.

The genes are TRBV5-5 and TRBJ2-7, with D maybe TRBD1 (6 bases). Trimming took 4 bases from V and 4 from J, leaving 18 bases between them. CDR1 is SGHKS and CDR2 is YYEKEE in the germline V gene (reference sequence). This CDR3 comprises 15 residues. The CDR3 DNA follows: TGTGCCAGCAGCCGACAGGCCCAGGGGCCTTACGAGCAGTACTTC. Protein product: CASSRQAQGPYEQYF.

The V and J genes are TRBV10-1 and TRBJ2-1, with D perhaps TRBD2 (6 bases). In germline, CDR1 is WNHNN, CDR2 SYGVQD (reference sequence). Trimming took off 3 bases at V and 8 bases at J, with 17 bases between the two ends. The CDR3 is 15 amino acids. CDR3 coding DNA: TGCGCCAGCAGTGAACGTTGGGGGGAGGAGGATGAGCAGTTCTTC. Its protein product is CASSERWGEEDEQFF.

The chain joins TRBV7-3 to TRBJ2-3; 10 bases match TRBD2. The CDR3 is made up of 17 amino acids. Germline CDR1 and CDR2: SGHTA and FQGTGA. J was trimmed by 6 bases and V by 1 base; bases with no gene match: 10. CDR3 DNA: TGTGCCAGCAGCTTAAACGTTCTAGCGGGAGCCTCCGATACGCAGTATTTT. The encoded protein is CASSLNVLAGASDTQYF. Variable domain in full (rest from reference TRBV7-3 and TRBJ2-3): GAGVSQTPSNKVTEKGKYVELRCDPISGHTALYWYRQSLGQGPEFLIYFQGTGAADDSGLPNDRFFAVRPEGSVSTLKIQRTERGDSAVYLCASSLNVLAGASDTQYFGPGTRLTVL.

This chain links TRBV19 with TRBJ2-7; 7 bases are a match to TRBD1. The germline V gene encodes CDR1 LNHDA and CDR2 SQIVND (reference sequence). CDR3 length: 13 residues. V was clipped by 7 bases and J by 2 bases; unmatched bases: 5. Here the CDR3 DNA reads TGTGCCAGTAACCCCGGGACAGCCTACGAGCAGTACTTC. It translates to CASNPGTAYEQYF.

The J gene is TRBJ2-2, the V gene TRBV5-4; no reliable D call. This CDR3 is 15 amino acids long. CDR1 is SGHNT and CDR2 is YYREEE in the germline V gene (reference sequence). Trimming shortened V by 4 bases and J by 5 bases, and 15 bases separated the two germline ends. CDR3: CASSPTAAGTGELFF. The CDR3 region has the DNA TGTGCCAGCAGCCCGACCGCGGCTGGGACCGGGGAGCTGTTTTTT.

The gene calls are TRBV19 and TRBJ2-7, with 8 bases fitting TRBD2. The length of the CDR3 is 15 residues. Germline V CDR1 and CDR2: LNHDA, SQIVND (reference sequence). The J segment lost 2 bases and the V segment lost 1 base, leaving 4 bases of the junction unmatched. The CDR3 loop reads CASSIVAGGPYEQYF. The CDR3 DNA reads as TGTGCCAGTAGTATAGTGGCGGGAGGACCCTACGAGCAGTACTTC.

This clone was counted a few times. This chain joins TRBV27 and TRBJ2-3, with D possibly being TRBD2 (5 bases). V gave up 6 bases and J gave up 0 bases, with 13 bases separating them. In germline, CDR1 is MNHEY, CDR2 SMNVEV (reference sequence). CDR3 size: 15 residues. DNA of the CDR3: TGTGCCAGCAGCCCTCGGCGGGCCAGCACAGATACGCAGTATTTT. This translates into CASSPRRASTDTQYF.

The chain has TRBV2 and TRBJ2-1, with 10 nucleotides matching TRBD2. CDR3 length: 13 residues. Germline-derived CDR1 and CDR2 are SNHLY and FYNNEI. The ends lost 8 bases at V and 3 bases at J; junction bases unmatched: 1. The DNA of the CDR3 is TGTGCCAGCGAGCGGGGGGGCTACAATGAGCAGTTCTTC. It translates to CASERGGYNEQFF.

CDR3 loop: CASSPRQGSMNTEAFF. The CDR3 DNA reads as TGTGCCAGCTCACCTAGGCAGGGTAGTATGAACACTGAAGCTTTCTTT. J is TRBJ1-1 and V is TRBV18; D is possibly TRBD1 (5 bases). V lost 3 bases and J lost 0, with 14 bases in between. Germline values: CDR1 KGHSH, CDR2 LQKENI. The CDR3 runs to 16 residues.

V is TRBV5-4 and J is TRBJ1-2; a possible D gene is TRBD1 (5 bases). Trimming left V 4 bases short and J 4 bases short, with 20 bases between. The CDR3 totals 16 residues. Germline lookup yields CDR1 SGHNT and CDR2 YYREEE (reference sequence). The CDR3 DNA reads as TGTGCCAGCAGCCCCAGCGGGGGAGCAGTCCTCTATGGCTACACCTTC. This codes for CASSPSGGAVLYGYTF.

This chain links TRBV4-1 with TRBJ2-1; 11 nucleotides line up with TRBD1. This CDR3 spans 14 amino acids. The germline gives CDR1 MGHRA, CDR2 YSYEKL. Unmatched junction bases numbered 2, after V lost 3 bases and J lost 7 bases. The CDR3, as DNA: TGCGCCAGCAGCCACCGGGACAGGGGGAATGAGCAGTTCTTC. Its translation is CASSHRDRGNEQFF.

The rearrangement joins TRBV5-8 to TRBJ2-5; the D gene is possibly TRBD2 (5 bases). This CDR3 has 15 amino acids. Looked up from germline, CDR1 is SGHTS and CDR2 is YDEGEE. Trimming cost V 0 bases and J 7 bases, with 16 bases left between them. The CDR3 DNA is TGTGCCAGCAGCTTGGCCCGAGGGCCTGAGGGGACCCAGTACTTC. Its translation is CASSLARGPEGTQYF.

This chain uses TRBV27 with TRBJ1-1; the D gene is possibly TRBD1 (5 bases). The CDR3 runs 13 residues. In germline, CDR1 is MNHEY, CDR2 SMNVEV (reference sequence). V lost 10 bases, J lost 1 base, and 13 bases lay in between. The chain's CDR3 is CATHSRENTEAFF. In nucleotides, the CDR3 is TGTGCCACCCATTCCAGGGAGAACACTGAAGCTTTCTTT.

CDR3 protein: CASSLSLGYEQYF. The CDR3 region has the DNA TGTGCCAGCAGCTTAAGCTTAGGCTACGAGCAGTACTTC. The gene calls are TRBV7-3 and TRBJ2-7; D gene unclear. Germline V CDR1 and CDR2: SGHTA, FQGTGA. V shed 1 base and J shed 3 bases, with 7 bases lying between them. This CDR3 has 13 amino acids.

The rearrangement links TRBV7-3 to TRBJ2-3; D might be TRBD1 or TRBD2, each matching 6 bases. CDR1 SGHTA and CDR2 FQGTGA come from the germline V gene. CDR3 length: 16 amino acids. Trimming stripped 0 bases from V and 3 bases from J, with 13 bases between. The CDR3 spells CASSLTGGLGTDTQYF. In nucleotides, the CDR3 is TGTGCCAGCAGCTTAACCGGGGGCTTGGGAACAGATACGCAGTATTTT.

V and J are TRBV6-6 and TRBJ1-2, with D possibly matching TRBD1 (5 bases). Germline loops: CDR1 MNHNY, CDR2 SVGAGI (reference sequence). Trimming cost V 4 bases and J 5 bases, with 14 bases left between them. This CDR3 contains 14 residues. The CDR3 DNA reads as TGTGCCAGCAGTTCCCCAGGGCAGTGGTATGGCTACACCTTC. Translated: CASSSPGQWYGYTF.

The chain links TRBV6-6 to TRBJ2-5; TRBD1 aligns across 11 bases. The CDR3 consists of 14 residues. Per the germline V gene, CDR1 is MNHNY and CDR2 is SVGAGI (reference sequence). Trimming at V came to 6 bases and at J to 5 bases, leaving 5 bases not matched to a gene. In DNA form, the CDR3 reads TGTGCCAGCAGCCGGGACAGGGGGTGGGAGACCCAGTACTTC. Its translation: CASSRDRGWETQYF.

This clone was recorded once. Other nucleotide sequences from this sample produce the same CDR3. V and J are TRBV18 and TRBJ2-5; D remains unclear. CDR3 size: 13 residues. Germline values: CDR1 KGHSH, CDR2 LQKENI. The V end lost 3 bases, the J end lost 5 bases, and 10 bases lay between the germline ends. The CDR3, as DNA: TGTGCCAGCTCACCTCAGTCCGGGGAGACCCAGTACTTC. This codes for CASSPQSGETQYF. Variable domain in full (rest from reference TRBV18 and TRBJ2-5): NAGVMQNPRHLVRRRGQEARLRCSPMKGHSHVYWYRQLPEEGLKFMVYLQKENIIDESGMPKERFSAEFPKEGPSILRIQQVVRGDSAAYFCASSPQSGETQYFGPGTRLLVL.

The V gene is TRBV27, the J gene TRBJ2-3; D not certain. V was shortened by 0 bases and J by 4 bases, with 8 bases between the two germline ends. Per the germline V gene, CDR1 is MNHEY and CDR2 is SMNVEV (reference sequence). The CDR3 consists of 14 residues. In nucleotides, the CDR3 is TGTGCCAGCAGTTTATCGGGTTTCTCAGATACGCAGTATTTT. Protein: CASSLSGFSDTQYF.

The chain carries TRBV4-2 and TRBJ1-4; 9 positions agree with TRBD1. Germline V lookup: CDR1 LGHNA, CDR2 YNFKEQ. After removal of 1 base from V and 5 bases from J, the junction contained 8 bases not matched to a gene. This CDR3 has 17 amino acids. As DNA, the CDR3 is TGTGCCAGCAGCCAAGTTGGGTTTGGGACAGGGAATGAAAAACTGTTTTTT. Protein sequence: CASSQVGFGTGNEKLFF.

The chain recombines TRBV19 with TRBJ2-7; unclear D gene. Germline CDR1 is LNHDA and CDR2 is SQIVND (reference sequence). Trimming stripped 5 bases from V and 6 bases from J, with 14 bases between. The CDR3 is 13 amino acids. This CDR3 is CASSPQTPSEQYF. The CDR3 coding sequence is TGTGCCAGTAGTCCCCAGACCCCCAGCGAGCAGTACTTC.

The chain has TRBV9 and TRBJ2-7; 8 bases match TRBD2. In germline, CDR1 is SGDLS, CDR2 YYNGEE. The CDR3 totals 14 residues. J was trimmed by 2 bases and V by 4 bases; bases with no gene match: 5. CDR3 nucleotides: TGTGCCAGCAGCCTTAGCGGGACCACCTACGAGCAGTACTTC. This translates into CASSLSGTTYEQYF.

V usage is TRBV11-2 and J usage is TRBJ2-7; D is ambiguous. V lost 4 bases to trimming and J lost 7 bases, with 8 bases between them. CDR3 length equals 11 residues. Germline values: CDR1 SGHAT, CDR2 FQNNGV. The CDR3 region is CASSYRREQYF. In DNA, the CDR3 is TGTGCCAGCAGCTACCGTCGTGAGCAGTACTTC. The entire variable domain, with the rest obtained from reference TRBV11-2 and TRBJ2-7, is as follows: EAGVAQSPRYKIIEKRQSVAFWCNPISGHATLYWYQQILGQGPKLLIQFQNNGVVDDSQLPKDRFSAERLKGVDSTLKIQPAKLEDSAVYLCASSYRREQYFGPGTRLTVT.

The CDR3 DNA reads TGTGCCAGCAGCTTAAATGGCGGGGAAAGCTCCTACGAGCAGTACTTC. Translated: CASSLNGGESSYEQYF. The chain uses TRBV7-2 and TRBJ2-7; perhaps TRBD2 as D (6 bases). In germline, CDR1 is SGHTA, CDR2 FQGNSA. The CDR3 totals 16 residues. V was cut by 2 bases and J by 0 bases, with 14 bases left in between.